This T cell receptor beta chain is from a study of cytotoxic CD8 clonotypes in ibrutinib-treated CLL. Study overall: Response material was collected after a median about 12 months of treatment, range 6 to 36. Findings of the study overall: Starting clonality was above that of age-matched healthy donors and tracked circulating CD8+ T-cell counts.

The data were produced by immunoSEQ multiplex PCR, yet TCRdb's version contains in-frame clones alone and is incomplete. The sample has roughly 220,000 clones, 70% seen once. Remarks on this clone: Its antigen remains unidentified.

This clonotype was obtained from a human donor with chronic lymphocytic leukemia. Sequences were derived from PBMCs, sampled after 12 months of ibrutinib treatment.

CDR3 nucleotides: TGTGCCAGCTTGGGCTTCTACAATGAGCAGTTCTTC. It is translated as CASLGFYNEQFF. The genes are TRBV18 and TRBJ2-1; D gene uncertain. Trimming stripped 7 bases from V and 3 bases from J, with 7 bases between. The CDR3 spans 12 residues. The V gene's germline CDR1 is KGHSH and CDR2 LQKENI.